Listed here is a single TCR beta chain. The record originates from a study of blood T cell repertoires in COVID-19. V lost 5 bases, J lost 0 bases, and 4 bases stayed unmatched. The CDR3 contains 15 residues. Germline V gene lookup returns CDR1 SGHTA and CDR2 FQGNSA. Some clones are missing from TCRdb's copy, which holds only in-frame ones; the method was immunoSEQ multiplex PCR. The sample contains about 150,000 clones, around 90% of which appear only once. Sequenced material: PBMCs or T cells enriched from blood (not recorded which). This TCR came from a woman aged 40-49 years who had been exposed to COVID-19. V gene TRBV7-2 combines with J gene TRBJ1-3; TRBD1 matches 7 bases. The CDR3 reads CASSITGASGNTIYF. The CDR3 region has the DNA TGTGCCAGCAGCATTACAGGGGCCTCTGGAAACACCATATATTTT. The variable domain in full, completed from reference TRBV7-2 and TRBJ1-3, reads GAGVSQSPSNKVTEKGKDVELRCDPISGHTALYWYRQSLGQGLEFLIYFQGNSAPDKSGLPSDRFSAERTGGSVSTLTIQRTQQEDSAVYLCASSITGASGNTIYFGEGSWLTVV.